This T cell receptor (beta chain) was identified in a study of CD8+ T cells in alopecia areata (dated by TCRdb to the late 2010s). Regarding the study in general: Treated patients were enrolled in an open-label pilot trial of oral tofacitinib, 5 to 10 mg twice daily, for moderate-to-severe alopecia areata. Tofacitinib was given for 6 to 18 months, followed by 6 months of follow-up off drug to assess delayed response and recurrence. For the treated patients, the SALT score, which quantifies what percentage of scalp surface area is affected, served as the measure of disease severity. In both human patients and the C3H/HeJ mouse model, the study applied high-throughput TCRbeta sequencing to look at T cell clonal expansion in alopecia areata. Human TCRbeta sequencing covered scalp tissue and sorted CD4+ and CD8+ peripheral blood T cells from patchy and totalis/universalis alopecia areata patients and healthy controls. Tofacitinib-treated patients had biopsies at baseline and at 4 and 24 weeks of treatment, with a later scalp biopsy in several patients. Scalp clonality was compared across normal scalp (n=4), patchy alopecia areata scalp (n=8), and alopecia totalis/universalis scalp (n=8). RNA was extracted with the PAXgene miRNA kit for fixed scalp, the miRNeasy kit for PBMCs, and the RNeasy kit for mouse skin. Amplification of TCRbeta CDR3 regions was done by immunoSEQ multiplex PCR using 35 Vbeta forward primers and 13 Jbeta reverse primers.

Overall study results and their limits: Tofacitinib significantly decreased scalp clonality and the number of expanded CD8+ clones among the top 100 scalp clones. Many expanded lesional clones were found to persist in scalp and blood during tofacitinib treatment, and relapse after treatment cessation may be partly explained by this persistence. Shared TCR sequences between patients were less evident than in mice, which may be partly attributable to HLA diversity in the patient population. Because the treated cohort was small and had just a single nonresponder, larger studies are needed to establish links between baseline CD8+ expansion and response. Resident alphabeta T cells in normal human skin are also sequenced, complicating scalp TCR repertoire analysis, unlike mouse skin dominated by gammadelta T cells. Lesional scalp, especially in alopecia totalis/universalis, showed higher clonality and more expanded CD8+ clones than normal scalp, suggesting antigenic drive.

There are 14 amino acids in the CDR3, from cysteine to phenylalanine inclusive. This entry keeps only the CDR3 DNA: 42 bases, framed from base 1. The germline V gene gives CDR1 as SGHRS and CDR2 as YFSETQ. V trim: 6 bases; J trim: 6 bases; unmatched bases: 11. Preparation of the library involved the immunoSEQ multiplex PCR assay. RNA was extracted from all samples and reverse transcribed into cDNA, which served as template for TCR sequencing. SuperScript III was used to make first-strand cDNA, primed with a 2:1 mix of oligo-dT and random hexamers. A synthetic immune receptor repertoire was used to assess amplification bias, and residual bias was removed computationally. In the paper's pipeline: Raw reads were preprocessed for error removal, and CDR3 was defined according to IMGT conventions as running from the conserved cysteine to phenylalanine. Clonality was computed as 1 minus the Shannon entropy, with the entropy normalized by log2 of the number of productive unique TCRs. Whether scalp clones were CD4 or CD8 was inferred by matching scalp TCRbeta sequences against CD4 and CD8 repertoires sorted from blood. Sourced from immuneACCESS, this table was stored by TCRdb with only in-frame sequences that have V and J called. A share of the clones is absent; for the studies checked, an unresolved V gene accounts for under half, and the remainder has no known explanation. V and J calls and clone size are copied from that table; D and trimming were computed from the DNA. The sample table shows approximately 280,000 clones, and 58% are seen once. The ten top clones hold roughly 1.8% of the sample.

This clone was detected once. Its antigen target is currently unknown. Base quality data are lacking; no much larger clone is found one base away. The time point tag for this specimen amounts to: roughly 24 weeks on oral tofacitinib. This sample's treatment or condition label indicates: oral pan-JAK inhibitor, 5-10 mg twice daily. Peripheral blood and lesional scalp punch biopsies were obtained from patients with alopecia areata. PBMCs were separated by density centrifugation and stained for CD3, CD4 and CD8, after which CD4+ and CD8+ T cells were sorted on a FACSAria. The sample consisted of CD4+ T cells sorted from blood, taken at week 24, from a patient treated with tofacitinib. The clonotype originates from a human donor with alopecia areata. The chain is assembled from TRBV5-1 and TRBJ2-7; 8 junctional bases match TRBD1. CDR3 sequence: CASNQGAVMGEQYF. The nucleotide sequence is given as TGCGCCAGCAACCAGGGGGCGGTCATGGGCGAGCAGTACTTC.